Shown below are 2 T cell receptor beta chains from a single sample sequenced in a study of immune characterization of retroperitoneal liposarcoma. A single record per CDR3 protein comes from TCRdb applying MiXCR to the PCR reads. The data contain some 10,000 distinct CDR3 sequences, 28% of them singletons. Sequenced material: tumor tissue. The source is a female donor with retroperitoneal liposarcoma.

The rearrangement uses TRBV6-4 and TRBJ2-4; a weak D match, TRBD1 (8 bases). V was pared by 11 bases and J by 13 bases, with 27 bases between. The CDR3 extends over 14 amino acids. Germline values: CDR1 MRHNA, CDR2 SNTAGT. The CDR3, as DNA: TGTGCCCTGCAGGGGGCGGGAGCGGTGTATGAGCAGTACTTC. The encoded protein is CALQGAGAVYEQYF.

By share of the sample, this clonotype is medium-sized (0.01 to 0.1%). The rearrangement links TRBV7-6 to TRBJ2-1; D perhaps matches TRBD2 (6 bases). The J call is doubtful: the DNA matches TRBJ2-7 better. The CDR3 runs 16 residues. Germline CDR1 SGHVS, CDR2 FNYEAQ. The chain's CDR3 is CASRGGSQGTDYEQYF. The CDR3 DNA is TGTGCCAGCAGGGGAGGTTCGCAGGGTACCGACTACGAGCAGTACTTC.